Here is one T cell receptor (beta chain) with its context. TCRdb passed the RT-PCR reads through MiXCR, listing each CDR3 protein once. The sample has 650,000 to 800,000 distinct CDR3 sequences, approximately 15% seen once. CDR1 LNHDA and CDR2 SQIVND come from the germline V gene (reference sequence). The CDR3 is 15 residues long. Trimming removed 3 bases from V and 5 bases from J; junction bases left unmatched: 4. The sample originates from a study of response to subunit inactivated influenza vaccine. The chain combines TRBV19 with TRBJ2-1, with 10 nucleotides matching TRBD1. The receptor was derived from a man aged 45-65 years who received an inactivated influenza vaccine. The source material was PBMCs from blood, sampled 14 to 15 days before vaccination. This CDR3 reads CASSIGTGAHNEQFF. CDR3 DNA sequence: TGTGCCAGTAGTATCGGGACAGGGGCCCACAATGAGCAGTTCTTC.